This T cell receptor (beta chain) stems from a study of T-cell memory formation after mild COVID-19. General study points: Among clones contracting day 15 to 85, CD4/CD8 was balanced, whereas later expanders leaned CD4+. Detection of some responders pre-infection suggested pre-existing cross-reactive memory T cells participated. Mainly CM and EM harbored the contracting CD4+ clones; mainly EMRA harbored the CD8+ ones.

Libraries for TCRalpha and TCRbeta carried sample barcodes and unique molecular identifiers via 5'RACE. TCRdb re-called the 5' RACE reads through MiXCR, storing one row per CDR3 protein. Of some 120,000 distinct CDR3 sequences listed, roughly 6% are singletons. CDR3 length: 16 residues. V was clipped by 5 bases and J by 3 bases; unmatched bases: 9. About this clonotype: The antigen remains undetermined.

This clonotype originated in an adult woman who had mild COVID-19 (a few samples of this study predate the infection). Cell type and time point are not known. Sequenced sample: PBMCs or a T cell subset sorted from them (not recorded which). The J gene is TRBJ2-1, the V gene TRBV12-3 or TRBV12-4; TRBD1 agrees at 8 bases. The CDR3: CASSPRTGRNYNEQFF. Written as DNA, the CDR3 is TGTGCCAGCAGTCCGCGGACAGGGAGAAACTACAATGAGCAGTTCTTC.